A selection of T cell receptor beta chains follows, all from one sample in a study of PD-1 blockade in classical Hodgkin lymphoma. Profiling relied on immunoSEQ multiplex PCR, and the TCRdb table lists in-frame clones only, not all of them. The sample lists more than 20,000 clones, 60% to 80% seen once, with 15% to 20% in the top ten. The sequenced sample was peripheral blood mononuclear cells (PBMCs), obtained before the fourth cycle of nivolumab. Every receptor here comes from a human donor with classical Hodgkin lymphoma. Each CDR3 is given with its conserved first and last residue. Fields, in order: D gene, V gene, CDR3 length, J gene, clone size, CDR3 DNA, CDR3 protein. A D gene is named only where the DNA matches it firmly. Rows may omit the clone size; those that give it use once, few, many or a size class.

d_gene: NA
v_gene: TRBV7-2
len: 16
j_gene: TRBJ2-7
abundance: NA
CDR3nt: TGTGCCAGCAACTTAGCGTCGGGCGGGCGCGGCTACGAGCAGTACTTC
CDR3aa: CASNLASGGRGYEQYF

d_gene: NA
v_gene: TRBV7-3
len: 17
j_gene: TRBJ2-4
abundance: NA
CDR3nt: TGTGCCAGCAGCTCAGGCCCTGGCGGACTAGCCAAAAACATTCAGTACTTC
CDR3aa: CASSSGPGGLAKNIQYF

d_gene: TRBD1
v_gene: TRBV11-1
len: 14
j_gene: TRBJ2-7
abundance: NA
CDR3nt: TGTGCCAGCAGCTTACCGGGACAGCCATACGAGCAGTACTTC
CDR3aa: CASSLPGQPYEQYF

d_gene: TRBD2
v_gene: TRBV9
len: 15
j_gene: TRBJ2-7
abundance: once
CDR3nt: TGTGCCAGCAGCCCAACCGGGACTAGTTTCTACGAGCAGTACTTC
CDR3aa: CASSPTGTSFYEQYF

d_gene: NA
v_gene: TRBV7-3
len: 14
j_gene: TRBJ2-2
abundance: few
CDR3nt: TGTGCCAGCAGCACGGACAGCCACACCGGGGAGCTGTTTTTT
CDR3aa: CASSTDSHTGELFF

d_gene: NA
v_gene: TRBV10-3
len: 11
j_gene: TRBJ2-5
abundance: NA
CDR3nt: TGTGCCAGCAGTTCCGCGGGGTGGGAGTACTTC
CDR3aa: CASSSAGWEYF

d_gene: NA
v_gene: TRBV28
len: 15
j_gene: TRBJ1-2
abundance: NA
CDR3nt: TGTGCCAGCAGGTTCCCCGGGACAAGACACTATGGCTACACCTTC
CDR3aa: CASRFPGTRHYGYTF

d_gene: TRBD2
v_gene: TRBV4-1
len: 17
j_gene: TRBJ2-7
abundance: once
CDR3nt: TGCGCCAGCAGCCAAGACGGACTAGCGGGCCCCTCCTACGAGCAGTACTTC
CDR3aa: CASSQDGLAGPSYEQYF

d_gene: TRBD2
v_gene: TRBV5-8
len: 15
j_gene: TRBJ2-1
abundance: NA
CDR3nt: TGTGCCAGCAGCTCACCGGGACTAGCCCTCAATGAGCAGTTCTTC
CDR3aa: CASSSPGLALNEQFF

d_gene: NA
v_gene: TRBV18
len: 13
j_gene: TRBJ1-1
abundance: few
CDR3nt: TGTGCCAGCTCACCACTTCAGGGGTCTGAAGCTTTCTTT
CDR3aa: CASSPLQGSEAFF

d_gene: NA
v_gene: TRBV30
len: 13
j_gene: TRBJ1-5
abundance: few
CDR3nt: TGTGCCTGGAGTGTAGACCGGTATCAGCCCCAGCATTTT
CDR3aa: CAWSVDRYQPQHF

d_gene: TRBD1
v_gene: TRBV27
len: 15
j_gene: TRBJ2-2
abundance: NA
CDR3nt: TGTGCCAGCAGTCAAAGGGCAGGGGGCACCGGGGAGCTGTTTTTT
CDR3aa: CASSQRAGGTGELFF

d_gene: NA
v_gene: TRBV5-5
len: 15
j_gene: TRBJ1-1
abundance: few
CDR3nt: TGTGCCAGCAGCGACGGACGGGGTTTTATAACTGAAGCTTTCTTT
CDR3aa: CASSDGRGFITEAFF

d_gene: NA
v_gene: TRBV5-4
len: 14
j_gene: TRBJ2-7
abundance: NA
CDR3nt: TGTGCCAGCAGCTTAGAACAGGGCCCCTACGAGCAGTACTTC
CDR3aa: CASSLEQGPYEQYF

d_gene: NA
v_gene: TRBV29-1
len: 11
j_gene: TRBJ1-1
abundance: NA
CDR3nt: TGCAGCGTTGAAGATCTGGCTGAAGCTTTCTTT
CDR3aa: CSVEDLAEAFF

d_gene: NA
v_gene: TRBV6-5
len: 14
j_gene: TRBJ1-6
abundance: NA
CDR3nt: TGTGCCAGCAGTTTCAGGGGAACGAATTCACCCCTCCACTTT
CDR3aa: CASSFRGTNSPLHF

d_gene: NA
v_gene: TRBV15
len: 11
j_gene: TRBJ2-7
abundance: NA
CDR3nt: TGTGCCACCAGCACCAGCTACGAGCAGTACTTC
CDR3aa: CATSTSYEQYF

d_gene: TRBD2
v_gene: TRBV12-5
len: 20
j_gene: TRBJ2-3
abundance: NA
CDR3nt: TGTGCTAGTGGTTTGGTTCCATCAAGGGGACTAGCGGGGTTAGTAGATACGCAGTATTTT
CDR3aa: CASGLVPSRGLAGLVDTQYF

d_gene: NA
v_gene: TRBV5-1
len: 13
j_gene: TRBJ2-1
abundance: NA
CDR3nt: TGCGCCAGCAGCGCCCCGAACCGGAATGAGCAGTTCTTC
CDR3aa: CASSAPNRNEQFF

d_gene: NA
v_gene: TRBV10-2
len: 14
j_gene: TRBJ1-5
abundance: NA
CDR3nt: TGCGCCAGCAGTGATCGAAGTGTTGATCAGCCCCAGCATTTT
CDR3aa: CASSDRSVDQPQHF

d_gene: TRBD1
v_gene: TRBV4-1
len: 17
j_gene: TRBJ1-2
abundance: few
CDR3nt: TGCGCCAGCAGCCAAAACCCGGGACAGGGCTCCTCCTATGGCTACACCTTC
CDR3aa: CASSQNPGQGSSYGYTF

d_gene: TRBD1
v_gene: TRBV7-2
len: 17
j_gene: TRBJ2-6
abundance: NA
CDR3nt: TGTGCCAGCAGCTTACGACAGGGGGTCTCAGGGGCCAACGTCCTGACTTTC
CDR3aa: CASSLRQGVSGANVLTF

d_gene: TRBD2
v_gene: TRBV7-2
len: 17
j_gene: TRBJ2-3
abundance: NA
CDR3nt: TGTGCCAGCAGCCAAGGACTAGCGGGAGTAGCGACAGATACGCAGTATTTT
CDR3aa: CASSQGLAGVATDTQYF

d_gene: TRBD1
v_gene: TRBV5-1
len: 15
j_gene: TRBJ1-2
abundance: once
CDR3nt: TGCGCCAGCAGCTTGGTGGTAGGGGGCGAAGATGGCTACACCTTC
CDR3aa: CASSLVVGGEDGYTF

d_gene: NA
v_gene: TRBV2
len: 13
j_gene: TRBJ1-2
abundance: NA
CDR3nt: TGTGCCAGCAGTGTGAAGGAAAACTATGGCTACACCTTC
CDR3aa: CASSVKENYGYTF

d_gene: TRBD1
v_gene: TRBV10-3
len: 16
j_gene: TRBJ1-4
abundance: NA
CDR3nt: TGTGCCATCAGTCCCGGGACAGGGTTGGGGGGTGAAAAACTGTTTTTT
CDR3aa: CAISPGTGLGGEKLFF